The T cell receptor (beta chain) under discussion was sequenced for a study of cytomegalovirus exposure and HLA in healthy donors. Study-wide background: An analysis done earlier identified almost 120 million unique TCR beta sequences from 200 million or so T cells. Early on, a data release was issued that held tens of millions of unique TCRs from HLA-typed donors.

As concerns this clone: Its target is not known.

The V end lost 6 bases, the J end lost 4 bases, and 10 bases lay between the germline ends. The CDR3 is 12 amino acids. CDR1 is SQVTM, CDR2 ANQGSEA, per germline. Findings and limits, study-wide: It emerged from a later analysis that several of the most significant clusters appeared to be linked to common viral pathogens. In vitro experiments confirmed that three CMV-associated chains were specific for CMV antigens.

PCR involved 60 Vbeta and 13 Jbeta primers. Sequencing was performed with immunoSEQ multiplex PCR; in TCRdb, only in-frame clones are kept and a portion is missing. This table has 130,000 or so clones, roughly 78% appearing once. The sequence came from a young man in good health and CMV-seronegative. The source material was PBMCs. The chain has TRBV29-1 and TRBJ2-1, with D tentatively TRBD1 (6 bases). CDR3 DNA sequence: TGCAGCGTCGGGGACAAATACAATGAGCAGTTCTTC. It encodes CSVGDKYNEQFF.